These T cell receptor beta chains were read from a single sample in a study of OX40 agonist ivuxolimab in advanced cancers. TCRdb's table, derived via immunoSEQ multiplex PCR, lists solely in-frame clones and lacks some. The table shows tens of thousands of clones, with roughly 88% occurring only once. The sample in question was CD4+ or CD8+ T cells sorted from blood, obtained in a trial of the OX40 agonist ivuxolimab. The receptors were sampled from an adult with an advanced solid tumor such as melanoma, head and neck, liver or kidney cancer. The conserved cysteine and the conserved F or W are not part of the CDR3 here. Part of the rows lack a size; the others show once, few, many or a class for expanded clones.

clone_size: few; j_call: TRBJ1-1; v_call: TRBV11-2; cdr3_aa: ASSLEELSEAF
clone_size: NA; j_call: TRBJ1-1; v_call: TRBV18; cdr3_aa: ASYQGLNTEAF
clone_size: NA; j_call: TRBJ1-4; v_call: TRBV6-1; cdr3_aa: ASSEAGTAAVLF
clone_size: NA; j_call: TRBJ2-5; v_call: TRBV18; cdr3_aa: ASSPRVQETQY
clone_size: NA; j_call: TRBJ2-1; v_call: TRBV18; cdr3_aa: ASSPPQRGAYNEQF
clone_size: NA; j_call: TRBJ2-3; v_call: TRBV5-8; cdr3_aa: ASSLAFLSLAATDTQY
clone_size: once; j_call: TRBJ2-1; v_call: TRBV5-1; cdr3_aa: ASSGAGGFSYNEQF
clone_size: NA; j_call: TRBJ2-7; v_call: TRBV30; cdr3_aa: AWSKVAGPSEQY
clone_size: NA; j_call: TRBJ1-2; v_call: TRBV7-9; cdr3_aa: ASSSHPAHYGYT
clone_size: NA; j_call: TRBJ1-6; v_call: TRBV18; cdr3_aa: ASSQIDSDNSPLH
clone_size: NA; j_call: TRBJ1-1; v_call: TRBV7-2; cdr3_aa: ASSLGWNTEAF
clone_size: NA; j_call: TRBJ1-1; v_call: TRBV6-5; cdr3_aa: ASRVTGINTEAF
clone_size: NA; j_call: TRBJ2-1; v_call: TRBV6-1; cdr3_aa: ASSGSGGAPFSSYNEQF
clone_size: NA; j_call: TRBJ2-7; v_call: TRBV11-2; cdr3_aa: ASSLETDGTYEQY
clone_size: once; j_call: TRBJ2-3; v_call: TRBV7-6; cdr3_aa: ASNVQGATDTQY
clone_size: once; j_call: TRBJ2-3; v_call: TRBV6-5; cdr3_aa: ASASMGVSTDTQY
clone_size: NA; j_call: TRBJ1-2; v_call: TRBV29-1; cdr3_aa: SATPGGGYGYT